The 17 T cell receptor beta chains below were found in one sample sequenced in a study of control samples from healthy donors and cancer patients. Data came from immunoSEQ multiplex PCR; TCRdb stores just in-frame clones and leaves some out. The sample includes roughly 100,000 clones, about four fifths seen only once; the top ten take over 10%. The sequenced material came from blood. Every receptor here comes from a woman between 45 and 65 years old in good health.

The CDR3 here is CASSQGPGGFSSGNTIYF. The CDR3 nucleotides are TGTGCCAGCAGCCAAGGCCCAGGGGGCTTCTCTTCTGGAAACACCATATATTTT. The chain joins TRBV3-1 (or the pseudogene TRBV3-2) to TRBJ1-3; TRBD1 matches at 8 bases. Looked up from germline, CDR1 is LGHDT and CDR2 is YNNKEL (reference sequence). Unmatched junction bases numbered 9, after V lost 1 base and J lost 1 base. The CDR3 is 18 residues long.

The CDR3 spells CASSSSHGERFQETQYF. The CDR3 region has the DNA TGTGCCAGCAGCTCATCCCACGGGGAACGGTTCCAAGAGACCCAGTACTTC. The chain has TRBV9 and TRBJ2-5; maybe TRBD2 (5 bases). V lost 4 bases and J 1 base, leaving 20 bases between the germline ends. Per germline, CDR1 SGDLS and CDR2 YYNGEE. CDR3 length: 17 residues.

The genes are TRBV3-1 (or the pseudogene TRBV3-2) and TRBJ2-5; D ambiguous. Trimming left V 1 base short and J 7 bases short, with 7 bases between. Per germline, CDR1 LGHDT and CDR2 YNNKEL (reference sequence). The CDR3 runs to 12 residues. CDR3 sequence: CASSQVEVTQYF. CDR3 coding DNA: TGTGCCAGCAGCCAAGTGGAAGTGACCCAGTACTTC.

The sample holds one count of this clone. The CDR3, as DNA: TGTGCCAGCAGCTTGAGGGTAGGGTCGGGGAACACTGAAGCTTTCTTT. Translation: CASSLRVGSGNTEAFF. The chain recombines TRBV5-5 with TRBJ1-1; the D is unclear. The CDR3 is made up of 16 amino acids. With 1 base removed from V and 1 base from J, the gap between germline ends came to 14 bases. CDR1 is SGHKS, CDR2 YYEKEE, per germline (reference sequence).

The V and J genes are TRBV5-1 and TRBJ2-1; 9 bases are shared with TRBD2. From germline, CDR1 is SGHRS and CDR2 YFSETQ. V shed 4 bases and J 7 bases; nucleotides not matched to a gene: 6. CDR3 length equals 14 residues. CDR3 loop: CASSSGTSLNEQFF. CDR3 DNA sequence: TGCGCCAGCAGCAGCGGGACTAGCTTAAATGAGCAGTTCTTC.

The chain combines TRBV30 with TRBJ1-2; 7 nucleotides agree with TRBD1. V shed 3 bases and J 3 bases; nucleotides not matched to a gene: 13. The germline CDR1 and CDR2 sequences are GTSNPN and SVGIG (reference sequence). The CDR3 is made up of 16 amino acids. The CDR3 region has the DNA TGTGCCTGGAGGAACCATCTAGGGGGCCGGGACTATGGCTACACCTTC. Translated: CAWRNHLGGRDYGYTF.

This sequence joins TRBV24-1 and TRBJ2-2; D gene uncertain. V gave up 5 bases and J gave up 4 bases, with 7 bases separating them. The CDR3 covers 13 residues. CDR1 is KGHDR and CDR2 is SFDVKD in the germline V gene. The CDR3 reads CATSALGTGELFF. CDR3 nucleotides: TGTGCCACCAGTGCGCTGGGCACCGGGGAGCTGTTTTTT.

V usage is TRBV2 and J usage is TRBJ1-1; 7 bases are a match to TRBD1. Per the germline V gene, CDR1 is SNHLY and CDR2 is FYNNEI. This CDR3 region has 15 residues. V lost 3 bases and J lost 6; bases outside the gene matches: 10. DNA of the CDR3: TGTGCCAGCAGTGAGACAGGGTCCCCGCGGGCTGAAGCTTTCTTT. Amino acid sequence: CASSETGSPRAEAFF.

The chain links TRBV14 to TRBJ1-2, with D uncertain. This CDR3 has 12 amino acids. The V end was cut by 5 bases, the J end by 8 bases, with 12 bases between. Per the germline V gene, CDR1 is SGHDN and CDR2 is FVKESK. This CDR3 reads CASSYSTGGYTF. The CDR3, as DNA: TGTGCCAGCAGCTACTCCACCGGGGGCTACACCTTC.

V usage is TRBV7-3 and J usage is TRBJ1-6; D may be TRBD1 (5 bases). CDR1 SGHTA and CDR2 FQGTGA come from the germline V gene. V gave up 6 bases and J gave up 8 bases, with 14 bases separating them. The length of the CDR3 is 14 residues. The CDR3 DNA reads TGTGCCAGCAGTTCGGCGGGGCGGCATTCACCCCTCCACTTT. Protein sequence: CASSSAGRHSPLHF.

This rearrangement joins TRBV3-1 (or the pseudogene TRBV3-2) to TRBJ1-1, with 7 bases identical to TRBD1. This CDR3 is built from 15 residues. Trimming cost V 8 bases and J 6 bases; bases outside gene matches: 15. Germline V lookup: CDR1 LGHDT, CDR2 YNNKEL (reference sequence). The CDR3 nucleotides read TGTGCCAGCCGAGCGCTCTTTGACAGGGCCTCTGAAGCTTTCTTT. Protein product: CASRALFDRASEAFF.

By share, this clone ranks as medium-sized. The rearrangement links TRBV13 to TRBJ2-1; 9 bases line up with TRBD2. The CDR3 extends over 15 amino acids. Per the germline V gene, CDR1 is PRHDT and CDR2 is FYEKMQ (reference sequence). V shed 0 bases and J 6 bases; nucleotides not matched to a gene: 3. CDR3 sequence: CASSLGSGGINEQFF. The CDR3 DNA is TGTGCCAGCAGCTTAGGTAGCGGGGGAATCAATGAGCAGTTCTTC.

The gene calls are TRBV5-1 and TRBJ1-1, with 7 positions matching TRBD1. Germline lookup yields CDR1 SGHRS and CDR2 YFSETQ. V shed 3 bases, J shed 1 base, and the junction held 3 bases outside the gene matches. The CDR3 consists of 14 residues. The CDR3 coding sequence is TGCGCCAGCAGCTCACAGGGGCGGAACACTGAAGCTTTCTTT. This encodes CASSSQGRNTEAFF.

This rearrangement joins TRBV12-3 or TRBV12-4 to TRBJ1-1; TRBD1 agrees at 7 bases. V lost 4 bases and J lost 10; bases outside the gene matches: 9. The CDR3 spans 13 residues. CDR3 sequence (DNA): TGTGCCAGCAGTTCCCGGACAGGATGGGCAGCTTTCTTT. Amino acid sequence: CASSSRTGWAAFF.

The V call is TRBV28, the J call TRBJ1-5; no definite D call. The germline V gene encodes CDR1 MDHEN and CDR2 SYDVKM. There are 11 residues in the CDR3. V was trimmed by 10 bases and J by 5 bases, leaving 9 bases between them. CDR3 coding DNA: TGTGCCACCGAGAAGGATCAGCCCCAGCATTTT. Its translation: CATEKDQPQHF.

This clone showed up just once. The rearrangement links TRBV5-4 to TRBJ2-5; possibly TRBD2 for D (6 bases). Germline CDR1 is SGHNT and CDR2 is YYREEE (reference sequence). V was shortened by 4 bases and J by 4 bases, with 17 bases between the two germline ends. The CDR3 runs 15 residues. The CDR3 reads CASSPFGGSGETQYF. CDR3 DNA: TGTGCCAGCAGCCCCTTCGGGGGTTCGGGAGAGACCCAGTACTTC.

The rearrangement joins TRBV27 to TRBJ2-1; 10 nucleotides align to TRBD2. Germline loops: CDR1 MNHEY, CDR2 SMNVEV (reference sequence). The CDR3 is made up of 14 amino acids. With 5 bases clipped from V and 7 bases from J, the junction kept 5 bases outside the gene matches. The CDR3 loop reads CASSQRGGRNEQFF. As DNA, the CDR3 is TGTGCCAGCAGTCAGCGGGGGGGCCGAAATGAGCAGTTCTTC.